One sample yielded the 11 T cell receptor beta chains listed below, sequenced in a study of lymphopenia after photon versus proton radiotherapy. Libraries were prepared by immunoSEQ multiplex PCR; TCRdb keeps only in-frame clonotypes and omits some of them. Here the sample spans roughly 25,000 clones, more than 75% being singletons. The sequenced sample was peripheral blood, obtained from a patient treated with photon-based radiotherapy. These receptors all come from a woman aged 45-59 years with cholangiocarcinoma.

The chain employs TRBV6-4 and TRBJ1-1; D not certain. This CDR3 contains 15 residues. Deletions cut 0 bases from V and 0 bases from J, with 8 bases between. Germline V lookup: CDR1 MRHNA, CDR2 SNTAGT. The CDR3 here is CASSDSAGMNTEAFF. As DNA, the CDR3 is TGTGCCAGCAGTGACTCGGCGGGGATGAACACTGAAGCTTTCTTT.

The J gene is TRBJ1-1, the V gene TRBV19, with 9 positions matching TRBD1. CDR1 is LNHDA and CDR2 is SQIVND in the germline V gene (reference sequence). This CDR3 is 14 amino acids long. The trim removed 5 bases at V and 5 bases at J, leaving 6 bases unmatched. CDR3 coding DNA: TGTGCCAGTAGTCCCACAGGGGGCGGAACTGAAGCTTTCTTT. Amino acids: CASSPTGGGTEAFF.

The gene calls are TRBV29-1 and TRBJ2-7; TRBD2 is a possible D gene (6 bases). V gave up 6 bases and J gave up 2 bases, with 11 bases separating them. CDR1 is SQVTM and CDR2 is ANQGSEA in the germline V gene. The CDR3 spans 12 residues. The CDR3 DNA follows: TGCAGCGTAGTTGGGGGGACCTACGAGCAGTACTTC. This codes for CSVVGGTYEQYF.

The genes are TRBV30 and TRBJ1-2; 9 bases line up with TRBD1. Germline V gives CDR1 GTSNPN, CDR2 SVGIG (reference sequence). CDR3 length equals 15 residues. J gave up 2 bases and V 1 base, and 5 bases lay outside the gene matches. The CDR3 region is CAWSAPGQGNYGYTF. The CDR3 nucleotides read TGTGCCTGGAGTGCGCCGGGACAGGGAAACTATGGCTACACCTTC.

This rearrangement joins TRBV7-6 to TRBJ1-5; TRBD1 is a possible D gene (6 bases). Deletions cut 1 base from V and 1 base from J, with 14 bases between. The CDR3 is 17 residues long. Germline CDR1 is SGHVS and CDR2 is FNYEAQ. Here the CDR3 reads CASSLGGGPYSNQPQHF. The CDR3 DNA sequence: TGTGCCAGCAGCTTAGGGGGGGGGCCGTACAGCAATCAGCCCCAGCATTTT.

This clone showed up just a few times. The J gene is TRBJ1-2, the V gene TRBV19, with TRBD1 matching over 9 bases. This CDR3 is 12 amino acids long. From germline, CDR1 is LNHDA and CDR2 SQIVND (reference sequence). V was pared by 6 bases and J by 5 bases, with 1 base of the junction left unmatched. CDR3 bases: TGTGCCAGTAGGGACAGGGGTTATGGCTACACCTTC. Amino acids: CASRDRGYGYTF.

The DNA for the CDR3 is TGTGCCAGCTCACCGCAGGAAACCACCGGGGAGCTGTTTTTT. This sequence encodes CASSPQETTGELFF. V and J are TRBV18 and TRBJ2-2; D ambiguous. In germline, CDR1 is KGHSH, CDR2 LQKENI. The V end lost 3 bases, the J end lost 4 bases, and 9 bases lay between the germline ends. The CDR3 length is 14 residues.

CDR3 nucleotide sequence: TGTGCCAGCTTTTCGGGTCGCACCGGGGAGCTGTTTTTT. Protein product: CASFSGRTGELFF. The chain joins TRBV6-5 to TRBJ2-2; no reliable D call. Germline CDR1 and CDR2: MNHEY and SVGAGI. V lost 8 bases and J lost 4, with 11 bases in between. The CDR3 length is 13 residues.

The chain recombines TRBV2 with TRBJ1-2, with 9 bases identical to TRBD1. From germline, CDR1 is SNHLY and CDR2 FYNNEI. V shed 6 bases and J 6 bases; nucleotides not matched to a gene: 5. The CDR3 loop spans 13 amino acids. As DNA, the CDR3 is TGTGCCAGCAGGGCCGGGACAGGGAATGGCTACACCTTC. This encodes CASRAGTGNGYTF.

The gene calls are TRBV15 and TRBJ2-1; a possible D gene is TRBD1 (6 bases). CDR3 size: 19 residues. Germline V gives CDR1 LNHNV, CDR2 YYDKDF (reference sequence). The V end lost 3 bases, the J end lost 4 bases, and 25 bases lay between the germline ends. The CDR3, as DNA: TGTGCCACCAGCAGCGACCGTACACACAGGGTTCCGACATACAATGAGCAGTTCTTC. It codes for CATSSDRTHRVPTYNEQFF. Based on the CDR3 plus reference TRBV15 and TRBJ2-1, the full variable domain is DAMVIQNPRYQVTQFGKPVTLSCSQTLNHNVMYWYQQKSSQAPKLLFHYYDKDFNNEADTPDNFQSRRPNTSFCFLDIRSPGLGDTAMYLCATSSDRTHRVPTYNEQFFGPGTRLTVL.

CDR3 DNA sequence: TGTGCCAGCAGCATATCGGGCGGAGATAGCAATCAGCCCCAGCATTTT. Amino acid sequence: CASSISGGDSNQPQHF. This sequence joins TRBV16 and TRBJ1-5; D not resolved. The V end was cut by 5 bases, the J end by 0 bases, with 14 bases between. The CDR3 is 16 amino acids. Germline-derived CDR1 and CDR2 are KGHSY and FQNENV.